Each of the 21 T cell receptor beta chains below was sequenced from the same sample in a study of identical twins (dated by TCRdb to the mid-2010s). Preparation of the library involved 5' RACE. The reads were generated on an Illumina HiSeq 2000. Clones were called with MiXCR by TCRdb after fastp trimmed the public reads at Q25, and only in-frame beta chains were retained. Entries that share a CDR3 protein sequence are merged under the most common genes and DNA. Across this sample there are roughly 250,000 distinct CDR3 sequences, with around an eighth seen only once. The ten largest clones take up about 9% of the sample. The sequencing sample was made of memory (CD45RO+) T cells sorted from blood. Explained via the paper, the cell subset or site label denotes: CD45RO+ enriched T cells. The origin of the receptors is a woman aged 18-30 years in good health.

The chain combines TRBV30 with TRBJ1-1; 7 nucleotides align to TRBD1. The CDR3 sequence is 14 residues long. From germline, CDR1 is GTSNPN and CDR2 SVGIG (reference sequence). V was clipped by 1 base and J by 5 bases; unmatched bases: 7. For the CDR3, the DNA is TGTGCCTGGAGTGCGACAGGGTGGAGGACTGAAGCTTTCTTT. Translated, it gives CAWSATGWRTEAFF.

This clonotype has at least ten counts. This chain uses TRBV12-3 or TRBV12-4 with TRBJ2-1; TRBD2 is a possible D gene (6 bases). Trimming took off 4 bases at V and 7 bases at J, with 11 bases between the two ends. This CDR3 spans 13 amino acids. CDR3 sequence: CASSSGVTNEQFF. CDR3 coding DNA: TGTGCCAGCAGTTCGGGGGTTACGAATGAGCAGTTCTTC.

This clonotype has more than one count but fewer than ten. The rearrangement joins TRBV7-8 to TRBJ2-7; 10 bases map to TRBD1. This CDR3 contains 15 residues. The V gene end was trimmed by 4 bases and the J gene end by 4 bases; junction bases not matched to a gene: 7. The germline gives CDR1 SGHVS, CDR2 FQNEAQ. The CDR3 region is CASSSIRQGAYEQYF. CDR3 bases: TGTGCCAGCAGCTCAATTCGACAGGGGGCTTACGAGCAGTACTTC.

The chain has TRBV7-8 and TRBJ2-7; tentatively, D is TRBD1 (5 bases). V lost 1 base and J 4 bases, leaving 14 bases between the germline ends. Per the germline V gene, CDR1 is SGHVS and CDR2 is FQNEAQ. The CDR3 length is 15 residues. The CDR3 spells CASSLGSGHLYEQYF. DNA of the CDR3: TGTGCCAGCAGCTTAGGGTCCGGACACCTTTACGAGCAGTACTTC.

The rearrangement joins TRBV6-1 to TRBJ1-2; tentatively, D is TRBD1 (5 bases). V shed 8 bases and J shed 2 bases, with 18 bases lying between them. This CDR3 has 15 amino acids. Germline CDR1 reads MNHNS; CDR2 reads SASEGT. CDR3 region: CASLNGDSKNYGYTF. The CDR3 DNA sequence: TGTGCCAGCCTCAACGGGGACTCGAAGAACTATGGCTACACCTTC.

CDR3 loop: CATSRDLAKSYEQYF. CDR3 coding DNA: TGTGCCACCAGCAGAGATTTGGCGAAGTCCTACGAGCAGTACTTC. This rearrangement joins TRBV15 to TRBJ2-7; D is ambiguous. The V and J ends lost 0 bases and 1 base respectively, with 10 bases between them. The CDR3 contains 15 residues. Germline CDR1 LNHNV, CDR2 YYDKDF (reference sequence).

This clonotype occurred many times. V gene TRBV12-3 or TRBV12-4 combines with J gene TRBJ1-1; 7 positions agree with TRBD1. CDR3 size: 13 residues. V gave up 2 bases and J gave up 4 bases; unmatched junction bases: 1. CDR3 DNA: TGTGCCAGCAGTTTAAACAGGGGCACTGAAGCTTTCTTT. It encodes CASSLNRGTEAFF.

As for this clonotype: A single base separates this from a much larger clone, so it may be a read error. The CDR3 region has the DNA TGTGCCAGCAGCCCCTCGGGATCTAGCACAGATACGCTGTATTTT. The encoded protein is CASSPSGSSTDTLYF. The rearrangement links TRBV7-9 to TRBJ2-3; possibly TRBD2 for D (5 bases). Germline V CDR1 and CDR2: SEHNR, FQNEAQ (reference sequence). The CDR3 contains 15 residues. Full variable domain (remainder filled in from reference TRBV7-9 and TRBJ2-3): DTGVSQNPRHKITKRGQNVTFRCDPISEHNRLYWYRQTLGQGPEFLTYFQNEAQLEKSRLLSDRFSAERPKGSFSTLEIQRTEQGDSAMYLCASSPSGSSTDTLYFGPGTRLTVL.

V gene TRBV12-3 or TRBV12-4 combines with J gene TRBJ2-4; D is tentatively TRBD1 or TRBD2 (5 bases each). Trimming pared 3 bases from V and 9 bases from J, leaving 15 bases between. The CDR3 covers 14 residues. The CDR3 spells CASSFGQGALIQYF. CDR3 bases: TGTGCCAGCAGTTTCGGGCAGGGAGCGCTCATTCAGTACTTC.

The rearrangement joins TRBV20-1 to TRBJ1-5; D unresolved. This CDR3 is 12 amino acids long. Germline V gene sequence: CDR1 DFQATT, CDR2 SNEGSKA (reference sequence). The ends were cut back, 3 bases at V and 5 bases at J, with 8 bases in the middle. In DNA form, the CDR3 reads TGCAGTGCTAGCGCTTGGGATCAGCCCCAGCATTTT. Its protein product is CSASAWDQPQHF.

The table lists this clonotype with a few counts. This chain links TRBV20-1 with TRBJ1-2; 7 bases fit TRBD1. The CDR3 is made up of 13 amino acids. Germline lookup yields CDR1 DFQATT and CDR2 SNEGSKA (reference sequence). The V segment lost 6 bases and the J segment 4 bases; nucleotides outside the gene matches: 8. The chain's CDR3 is CSAALDRAYGYTF. The CDR3 DNA reads TGCAGTGCAGCCCTCGACAGGGCCTATGGCTACACCTTC.

Many counts were recorded for this clonotype. V is TRBV10-3 and J is TRBJ1-6, with D perhaps TRBD1 (5 bases). The CDR3 covers 14 residues. V was cut by 2 bases and J by 9 bases, with 11 bases left in between. CDR1 and CDR2 from the germline V gene are ENHRY and SYGVKD. The CDR3, as DNA: TGTGCCATCAGTGAGGGCAGGGCGGTTTCACCCCTCCACTTT. The encoded protein is CAISEGRAVSPLHF.

The chain couples TRBV4-3 to TRBJ2-2; D gene uncertain. V dropped 1 base and J dropped 11 bases, with 17 bases sitting between them. CDR3 length: 15 amino acids. Germline V gene data show CDR1 as LGHNA and CDR2 as YSLEER. The CDR3 nucleotides read TGCGCCAGCAGCCAAGTGTGGTCGGCCGGCTCTGAGCTGTTTTTT. Protein product: CASSQVWSAGSELFF.

The V call is TRBV20-1, the J call TRBJ2-7; tentative D call: TRBD1 (5 bases). V was pared by 6 bases and J by 3 bases, with 21 bases between. CDR1 and CDR2 (germline): DFQATT, SNEGSKA (reference sequence). This CDR3 comprises 15 residues. The CDR3 DNA follows: TGCAGTGCCTACCCCCGCAGGGCAAGAAGCTACGAGCAGTACTTC. It yields the protein CSAYPRRARSYEQYF.

In its sample, this clonotype was seen a few times. V and J are TRBV7-2 and TRBJ2-1; D perhaps matches TRBD2 (6 bases). Trimming took off 5 bases at V and 8 bases at J, with 16 bases between the two ends. Germline V gene data show CDR1 as SGHTA and CDR2 as FQGNSA. The CDR3 has 14 amino acids. CDR3 coding DNA: TGTGCCAGCAGCCTCCCTCTAGCGTACCATGAGCAGTTCTTC. Translated: CASSLPLAYHEQFF.

The V call is TRBV6-2 or TRBV6-3, the J call TRBJ1-5; D is possibly TRBD1 (5 bases). V lost 6 bases, J lost 1 base, and 16 bases lay in between. CDR1 is MNHEY, CDR2 SVGEGT, per germline. This CDR3 is 16 amino acids long. In DNA form, the CDR3 reads TGTGCCAGCAGCCTACGGTGGGGCACCAGCAATCAGCCCCAGCATTTT. Translated, it gives CASSLRWGTSNQPQHF.

This clonotype was seen ten or more times. The chain couples TRBV29-1 to TRBJ2-1; 14 bases match TRBD2. There are 14 residues in the CDR3. The V segment lost 3 bases and the J segment 8 bases; nucleotides outside the gene matches: 3. CDR1 is SQVTM and CDR2 is ANQGSEA in the germline V gene. CDR3 DNA sequence: TGCAGCGTTGATGGGACTAGCGGGGGTGATGAGCAGTTCTTC. As protein: CSVDGTSGGDEQFF.

This clonotype appeared many times. The chain couples TRBV20-1 to TRBJ2-1, with TRBD2 matching 9 bases. Germline V gene lookup returns CDR1 DFQATT and CDR2 SNEGSKA (reference sequence). The CDR3 covers 15 residues. The V and J ends lost 6 bases and 2 bases, in that order; junction bases with no gene match: 8. The CDR3 DNA reads as TGCAGTGCCCAACTAGCGGGCCTAACCTACAATGAGCAGTTCTTC. Protein: CSAQLAGLTYNEQFF.

V gene TRBV20-1 combines with J gene TRBJ2-1, with D possibly matching TRBD2 (6 bases). V was shortened by 4 bases and J by 0 bases, with 13 bases between the two germline ends. The CDR3 totals 15 residues. From germline, CDR1 is DFQATT and CDR2 SNEGSKA (reference sequence). CDR3 nucleotide sequence: TGCAGTGCTACCATCGGGAGTAGCTCCTACAATGAGCAGTTCTTC. Its protein product is CSATIGSSSYNEQFF.

The V gene is TRBV5-5, the J gene TRBJ2-3, with 7 bases matching TRBD1. This CDR3 contains 15 residues. The J segment lost 4 bases and the V segment lost 1 base, leaving 6 bases of the junction unmatched. Germline lookup yields CDR1 SGHKS and CDR2 YYEKEE (reference sequence). The DNA for the CDR3 is TGTGCCAGCAGCTTGACAGGGGTTAGCGCAGATACGCAGTATTTT. It translates to CASSLTGVSADTQYF.

This clonotype was detected only a few times. The V and J genes are TRBV5-1 and TRBJ2-1, with D unclear. Per the germline V gene, CDR1 is SGHRS and CDR2 is YFSETQ. The CDR3 is made up of 14 amino acids. Trimming stripped 5 bases from V and 0 bases from J, with 9 bases between. CDR3 sequence reads: CASSGDDSYNEQFF. The DNA for the CDR3 is TGCGCCAGCAGTGGAGACGACTCCTACAATGAGCAGTTCTTC.